This is a list of T cell receptor beta chains from one sample in a study of neurological immune-mediated disorders. TCRdb passed the 5' RACE reads through MiXCR, listing each CDR3 protein once. The data show about 80,000 distinct CDR3 sequences, with 5.8% seen just once and 6.5% to 9.5% held by the top ten. Sequencing was done on a sample of PBMCs. These receptors were collected from an older woman with multiple sclerosis. Each CDR3 is given with its conserved first and last residue. The order of the fields is V gene, J gene, CDR3 protein.

TRBV5-1	TRBJ1-2	CASSLAEGGGRHYGYTF
TRBV19	TRBJ2-6	CASSLSTSGANVLTF
TRBV5-1	TRBJ2-1	CASSIQGSEQFF
TRBV5-1	TRBJ2-1	CASSLREIGEQFF
TRBV5-1	TRBJ2-1	CASSRTRNLDEQFF
TRBV5-1	TRBJ1-2	CASSSEDTGFNGYTF
TRBV29-1	TRBJ1-1	CSVEGTGGTEAFF
TRBV20-1	TRBJ2-5	CSASRLQETQYF
TRBV7-6	TRBJ2-2	CASSAETSGGGTGELFF
TRBV11-2	TRBJ2-1	CASSTVQRAYNEQFF
TRBV15	TRBJ2-2	CATSDQGQITGELFF
TRBV5-1	TRBJ1-1	CASSLSGADEAFF
TRBV27	TRBJ2-1	CASSWEGKGYNEQFF
TRBV28	TRBJ2-7	CASSFILQAYEQYF
TRBV4-1	TRBJ1-2	CASSPGAGVGYGYTF
TRBV6-5	TRBJ1-1	CASSYQLNTEAFF
TRBV19	TRBJ2-7	CASSREDYEQYF
TRBV5-1	TRBJ2-7	CASSLGGRDSYEQYF
TRBV5-1	TRBJ2-5	CASSLDPGGVRSETQYF
TRBV5-6	TRBJ2-2	CASSLRGAAGELFF
TRBV15	TRBJ2-7	CATSGPGDTKWSYEQYF
TRBV6-6	TRBJ2-7	CASSSEDRGSYEQYF
TRBV10-2	TRBJ1-3	CASSETSGNTIYF
TRBV5-1	TRBJ2-2	CATSGDRVNTGELFF
TRBV5-1	TRBJ2-5	CASSSAGTSAETQYF
TRBV7-6	TRBJ2-2	CASSRGLAGGANTGELFF
TRBV5-1	TRBJ2-1	CASSLGLLTGGPGEQFF
TRBV10-1	TRBJ1-1	CARSGRRTSDTEAFF